The T cell receptor beta chain under discussion was sequenced for a study of molecular identifiers for immune sequencing clone quantification. Each CDR3 protein is one row after TCRdb ran MiXCR on the PCR reads. This table has 8,000 to 11,000 distinct CDR3 sequences, roughly a sixth appearing once. Germline CDR1 and CDR2: SGHDT and YYEEEE. V shed 2 bases, J shed 12 bases, and the junction held 14 bases outside the gene matches. The length of the CDR3 is 16 residues. From about 20,000 to 1,000,000 sorted cells, naive CD8 libraries were generated with 10%, 30% or 50% RNA. This sequence was found in a human donor in good health. Some libraries in this study had Jurkat cell RNA spiked in. The chain has TRBV5-6 and TRBJ1-1; 12 bases are shared with TRBD1. Source material: naive CD8+ T cells from blood, with Jurkat cell RNA spiked in. The subset denotes: FACS-sorted CD8+CD4-CCR7+CD45RA+ naive T cells. The CDR3 DNA follows: TGTGCCAGCAGCTTTCCACCCGGGACAGGGGGCCGGAGCACTTTCTTT. This sequence encodes CASSFPPGTGGRSTFF.